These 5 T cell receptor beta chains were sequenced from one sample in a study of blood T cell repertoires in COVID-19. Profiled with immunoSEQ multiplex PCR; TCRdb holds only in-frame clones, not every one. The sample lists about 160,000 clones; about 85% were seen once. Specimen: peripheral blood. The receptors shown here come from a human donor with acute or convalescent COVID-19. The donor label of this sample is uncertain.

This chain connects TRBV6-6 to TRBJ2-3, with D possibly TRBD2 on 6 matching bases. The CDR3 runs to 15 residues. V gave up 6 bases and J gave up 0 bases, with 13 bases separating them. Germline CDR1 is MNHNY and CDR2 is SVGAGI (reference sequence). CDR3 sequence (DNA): TGTGCCAGCAGGAATTATGGGGGGAGCACAGATACGCAGTATTTT. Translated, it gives CASRNYGGSTDTQYF.

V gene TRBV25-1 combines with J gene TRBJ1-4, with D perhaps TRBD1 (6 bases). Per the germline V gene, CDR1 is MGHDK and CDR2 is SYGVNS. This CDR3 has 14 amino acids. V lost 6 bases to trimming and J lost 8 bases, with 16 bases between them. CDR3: CASRKQGTGEKLFF. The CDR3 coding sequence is TGTGCCAGCAGAAAACAGGGAACGGGAGAAAAACTGTTTTTT.

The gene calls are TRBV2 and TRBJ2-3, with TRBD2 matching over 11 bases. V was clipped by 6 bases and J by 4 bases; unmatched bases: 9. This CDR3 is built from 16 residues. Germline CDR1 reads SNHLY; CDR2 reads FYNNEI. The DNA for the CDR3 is TGTGCCAGCAGCCTCAATAGCGGGGGGGCCCCAGATACGCAGTATTTT. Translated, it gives CASSLNSGGAPDTQYF.

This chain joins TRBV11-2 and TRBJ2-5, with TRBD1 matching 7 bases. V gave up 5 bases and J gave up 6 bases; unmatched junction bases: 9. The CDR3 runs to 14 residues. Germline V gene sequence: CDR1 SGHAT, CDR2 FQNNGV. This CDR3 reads CASSPSLQGKTQYF. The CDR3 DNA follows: TGTGCCAGCAGCCCCTCATTACAGGGGAAGACCCAGTACTTC.

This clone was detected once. The CDR3 DNA reads TGTGCCAGCAGTCCGGACAGCCTCCAGGCTAATGAAAAACTGTTTTTT. This gives the protein CASSPDSLQANEKLFF. The rearrangement links TRBV27 to TRBJ1-4, with TRBD1 as a possible D gene (6 bases). CDR1 MNHEY and CDR2 SMNVEV come from the germline V gene (reference sequence). This CDR3 is 16 amino acids long. Trimming left V 5 bases short and J 3 bases short, with 16 bases between.